The clone carrying this T cell receptor beta chain was seen many times. The same CDR3 arises from other DNA sequences in this sample as well. Germline loops: CDR1 LNHDA, CDR2 SQIVND (reference sequence). Trimming took off 4 bases at V and 2 bases at J, with 12 bases between the two ends. This CDR3 is built from 15 residues. The sample belongs to a study of shared clonotypes between healthy human individuals. The assay used deep level. The authors distributed each subset's genomic DNA evenly over several immunoSEQ plates. Here immunoSEQ multiplex PCR was the method, and the copy in TCRdb shows in-frame clones only, minus some. The table has 1 million to 1.3 million clones, around 78% seen once. Healthy HIV-negative adults without recent acute infections or vaccinations served as donors.

This receptor was identified in a man aged 18 to 35 in good health. Some clones in this sample may be carry-over from other donors' samples. What was sequenced was memory CD4+ T cells from PBMCs. Subset specified: CD45RA-negative fraction. The chain couples TRBV19 to TRBJ1-5; TRBD1 might be the D (5 bases). The CDR3 DNA reads as TGTGCCAGTAGTACACCGGGACGGGGCAATCAGCCCCAGCATTTT. Protein: CASSTPGRGNQPQHF.